The rows below give T cell receptor beta chains drawn from one sample of a study of response to subunit inactivated influenza vaccine. TCRdb re-analysed the RT-PCR reads in MiXCR, keeping a single row per CDR3 protein. In the table there are roughly 780,000 distinct CDR3 sequences, less than 20% of which are singletons. The sample consisted of PBMCs from blood, taken around 5 days after vaccination. The receptor source for this set is a man aged 45-60 years who received an inactivated influenza vaccine. Each CDR3 is given with its conserved first and last residue. The D gene is left open where the match is weak. Rows give clone size only sometimes, using once, few, many, or a class for an expanded clone.

D,V,J,size,DNA,CDR3
.,TRBV6-1,TRBJ1-5,few,TGTGCCAGCAGGAGGGGGGGTGATAATCAGCCCCAGCATTTT,CASRRGGDNQPQHF
.,TRBV29-1,TRBJ2-1,few,TGCAGCGTTGCACTCAACATCGATGAGCAGTTCTTC,CSVALNIDEQFF
TRBD1,TRBV4-2,TRBJ1-2,.,TGTGCCAGCAGCCAAGGCGGACAGGCGAACTATGGCTACACCTTC,CASSQGGQANYGYTF
TRBD1,TRBV5-1,TRBJ2-1,.,TGCGCCAGCAGCCTGATTGGACAGGGGGGTAATGAGCAGTTCTTC,CASSLIGQGGNEQFF
TRBD1,TRBV7-9,TRBJ2-3,.,TGTGCCAGCACCCTAGGACAGGGAGGTTGGCCGCAGTATTTT,CASTLGQGGWPQYF
TRBD1,TRBV5-1,TRBJ1-1,few,TGCGCCAGCAGCTTAGGACACAGGGGGCGTACTGAAGCTTTCTTT,CASSLGHRGRTEAFF
TRBD1,TRBV4-3,TRBJ2-2,many,TGCGCCAGCAGCCAAGACTGGACAGGGCCCATGGAGCTGTTTTTT,CASSQDWTGPMELFF
.,TRBV5-1,TRBJ2-7,few,TGCGCCAGCAGCTTGGGACGGGGTAGGGACTACGAGCAGTACTTC,CASSLGRGRDYEQYF
.,TRBV20-1,TRBJ2-5,.,TGCAGTGCTAGAGATTTGCACGTCGGGGAGACCCAGTACTTC,CSARDLHVGETQYF
.,TRBV12-3/TRBV12-4,TRBJ2-1,.,TGTGTCAGCAGTTCCCCCCTAGGCCGGGGCGGGTCTTACAATGAGCAGTTCTTC,CVSSSPLGRGGSYNEQFF
.,TRBV20-1,TRBJ2-1,.,TGCAGTCCCGCCTTCTACAATGAGCAGTTCTTC,CSPAFYNEQFF
TRBD1,TRBV14,TRBJ2-5,.,TGTGCCAGCAGCCCGGGACAGCCTAAGGAAGAGACCCAGTACTTC,CASSPGQPKEETQYF
.,TRBV10-3,TRBJ2-2,few,TGTGCCATCAGCTGGGGCGGGGGCGACACCGGGGAGCTGTTTTTT,CAISWGGGDTGELFF
TRBD1,TRBV7-2,TRBJ2-2,.,TGTGCCAGCAGCGACCAGTGGACAGGGGAGAACACCGGGGAGCTGTTTTTT,CASSDQWTGENTGELFF
.,TRBV30,TRBJ1-3,few,TGTGCCTGGAGTATCGCTGGCGGTGCCTCTGGAAACACCATATATTTT,CAWSIAGGASGNTIYF
.,TRBV20-1,TRBJ2-1,few,TGCAGTGCTAGAGCGAGGGTCACTGGTCATGAGCAGTTCTTC,CSARARVTGHEQFF
.,TRBV29-1,TRBJ2-7,few,TGCAGCGTTTTTCGGCAGGGGATCGACGAGCAGTACTTC,CSVFRQGIDEQYF
.,TRBV10-3,TRBJ1-2,.,TGTGCCATCAGTTACAGGGAAAACTATGGCTACACCTTC,CAISYRENYGYTF
.,TRBV11-2,TRBJ2-4,few,TGTGCCAGCAGCTTAGAGGGCGCAGGGGGGTTAGCCAAAAACATTCAGTACTTC,CASSLEGAGGLAKNIQYF
.,TRBV5-1,TRBJ2-6,.,TGCGCCAGCAGCTTGGTGCAGATCTCTGGGGCCAACGTCCTGACTTTC,CASSLVQISGANVLTF
TRBD2,TRBV27,TRBJ2-2,many,TGTGCCAGCAGTCCCAGGATGGCGGGAGACAACACCGGGGAGCTGTTTTTT,CASSPRMAGDNTGELFF
.,TRBV25-1,TRBJ1-4,few,TGTGCCAGCAGTGAAACAGGGTACTATGAAAAACTGTTTTTT,CASSETGYYEKLFF
.,TRBV20-1,TRBJ1-1,.,TGCAGTGCTAGACCTCTGTCCCTCGAGGCTGAAGCTTTCTTT,CSARPLSLEAEAFF
TRBD2,TRBV7-6,TRBJ2-5,.,TGTGCCAGCAGCTTCACTCGACTAGCGGGTCAAGAGACCCAGTACTTC,CASSFTRLAGQETQYF
TRBD1,TRBV27,TRBJ2-7,.,TGTGCCAGCAGTTTACAGGGGGTCTCCTACGAGCAGTACTTC,CASSLQGVSYEQYF
.,TRBV7-2,TRBJ1-5,many,TGTGCCAGCAGCTTGATGGACGGAGGTAGGAATCAGCCCCAGCATTTT,CASSLMDGGRNQPQHF
TRBD2,TRBV7-2,TRBJ2-7,once,TGTGCCAGCAGCCGACTTGTAGCGGGAGGCCGGTACGAGCAGTACTTC,CASSRLVAGGRYEQYF
.,TRBV7-6,TRBJ1-5,.,TGTGCCAGCAGCTTAGGGGCGGGGGCTAGCGACCAGCCCCAGCATTTT,CASSLGAGASDQPQHF
.,TRBV19,TRBJ2-1,few,TGTGCCAGTAGTCACCGCCGTTACCCAGGGAATGAGCAGTTCTTC,CASSHRRYPGNEQFF
.,TRBV10-3,TRBJ1-3,few,TGTGCCTCAACCCCCTACAGCGACTCTGGAAACACCATATATTTT,CASTPYSDSGNTIYF
.,TRBV7-9,TRBJ1-1,few,TGTGCCAGCAGCATAGATGGACAGAACACTGAAGCTTTCTTT,CASSIDGQNTEAFF
.,TRBV20-1,TRBJ1-5,many,TGCAGTGCTAGGGAGAATAGCAATCAGCCCCAGCATTTT,CSARENSNQPQHF
TRBD1,TRBV9,TRBJ2-7,.,TGTGCCAGCAGCGTAGGAAAGGGGGCGCTTTACGAGCAGTACTTC,CASSVGKGALYEQYF
TRBD2,TRBV5-1,TRBJ2-1,.,TGCGCCAGCAACGGGAGGGCCAGAGGCAAGTACAATGAGCAGTTCTTC,CASNGRARGKYNEQFF
.,TRBV21-1,TRBJ2-6,.,TGTGCCAGCGGAGATATTTCTGGGGCCAACGTCCTGACTTTC,CASGDISGANVLTF
TRBD2,TRBV5-1,TRBJ2-1,.,TGCGCCAGCAGCTTGGGAGGCGGGAGGGCAACAAATGAGCAGTTCTTC,CASSLGGGRATNEQFF
TRBD2,TRBV20-1,TRBJ2-7,.,TGCAGTGCCGATTGGGGACTAGCGGGAGGACTCTACGAGCAGTACTTC,CSADWGLAGGLYEQYF
TRBD2,TRBV15,TRBJ2-1,.,TGTGCCACCAGCAGGGTACTAGCGGGAGCGGGGGTCAATGAGCAGTTCTTC,CATSRVLAGAGVNEQFF
.,TRBV7-6,TRBJ2-3,.,TGTGCCAGCAGCTTAGAGAGGGCTACGCAGTATTTT,CASSLERATQYF
.,TRBV20-1,TRBJ2-7,few,TGCAGTGCTAGAGATCTCGGAGCCCGGGGCTACGAGCAGTACTTC,CSARDLGARGYEQYF
TRBD1,TRBV20-1,TRBJ1-6,few,TGCAGTGCTAGTGCGGGACAGGGTGTTTCACCCCTCCACTTT,CSASAGQGVSPLHF
TRBD1,TRBV10-1,TRBJ1-2,.,TGCGCCAGCAGTGACCAGACAGGGCCTTCCACCTTC,CASSDQTGPSTF
.,TRBV29-1,TRBJ1-1,.,TGCAGCGTCTCCCTGTTCGGGAGTGAGGGTGAAGCTTTCTTT,CSVSLFGSEGEAFF
.,TRBV4-3,TRBJ2-7,.,TGCGCCAGCAGCCAAGAACAGACACCCTACGAGCAGTACTTC,CASSQEQTPYEQYF
TRBD2,TRBV28,TRBJ2-1,.,TGTGCCAGCAGTCCGCCGGGGCTAGCGGACGCCTACAATGAGCAGTTCTTC,CASSPPGLADAYNEQFF
.,TRBV29-1,TRBJ2-7,.,TGCAGCGTTGAAGATTGGCGAGCCTCGGGCGAGCAGTACTTC,CSVEDWRASGEQYF
TRBD1,TRBV11-2,TRBJ2-5,many,TGTGCCAGCAGCTTATCAACAGGGGGGTCAGAGACCCAGTACTTC,CASSLSTGGSETQYF
.,TRBV7-9,TRBJ2-1,.,TGTGCCAGCAGCTTAGGGGCCAGACCCTCCTACAATGAGCAGTTCTTC,CASSLGARPSYNEQFF
TRBD2,TRBV5-1,TRBJ2-7,.,TGCGCCAGCAGCTTGGATGGCGGGAGTATCTACGAGCAGTACTTC,CASSLDGGSIYEQYF
.,TRBV13,TRBJ2-3,.,TGTGCCAGCAGCTCATTGGATTTCCGTCATACGCAGTATTTT,CASSSLDFRHTQYF
TRBD2,TRBV28,TRBJ2-7,.,TGTGCCAGCAGTTTTTGGGGGGCTAGCGGGAAGTACGAGCAGTACTTC,CASSFWGASGKYEQYF